Many counts were recorded for the clone carrying this T cell receptor (beta chain). Its antigen is currently unknown. The source material, RNA transcripts, was used to amplify TCR beta CDR3 regions. First-round RT-PCR targeting the TCR CDR3 was performed with the HTBI primer set. MiXCR was run by TCRdb on the multiplex PCR reads, yielding one entry per CDR3 protein. The sample carries around 600,000 distinct CDR3 sequences, about 15% recorded once. The V gene's germline CDR1 is MDHEN and CDR2 SYDVKM. V gave up 7 bases and J gave up 2 bases, with 15 bases separating them. This CDR3 has 16 amino acids. The data stem from a study of T cells in Graves' hyperthyroidism and ophthalmopathy. General study findings and limits: The authors' 13 V-J model separated ophthalmopathy from stable hyperthyroidism.

A NOSPECS grade of at least 4, a Clinical Activity Score of at least 3 and duration under 3 months were recorded in ophthalmopathy patients. Diagnostic decisions used clinical symptoms, serum thyroxine and TRAb, thyroid ultrasound and orbital computed tomography. The rearrangement joins TRBV28 to TRBJ1-6; D ambiguous. The receptor comes from a woman between 50 and 59 years old with Graves' ophthalmopathy. The sequencing input was blood. The CDR3 sequence: CASTWTLRPYNSPLHF. The CDR3 DNA is TGTGCCAGCACCTGGACGCTTAGGCCCTATAATTCACCCCTCCACTTT.